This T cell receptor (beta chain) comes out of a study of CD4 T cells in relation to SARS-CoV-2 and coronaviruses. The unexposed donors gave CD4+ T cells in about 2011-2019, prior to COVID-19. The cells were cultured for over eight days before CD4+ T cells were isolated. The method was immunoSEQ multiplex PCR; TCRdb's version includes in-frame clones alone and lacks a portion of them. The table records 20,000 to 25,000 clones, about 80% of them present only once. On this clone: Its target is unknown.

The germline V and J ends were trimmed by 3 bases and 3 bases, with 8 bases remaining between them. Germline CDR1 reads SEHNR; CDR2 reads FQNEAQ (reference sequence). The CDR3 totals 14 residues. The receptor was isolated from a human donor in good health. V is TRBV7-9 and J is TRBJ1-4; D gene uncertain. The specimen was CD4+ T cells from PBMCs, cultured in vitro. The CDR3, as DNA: TGTGCCAGCAGCTTCTACAGTCCTAATGAAAAACTGTTTTTT. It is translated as CASSFYSPNEKLFF.